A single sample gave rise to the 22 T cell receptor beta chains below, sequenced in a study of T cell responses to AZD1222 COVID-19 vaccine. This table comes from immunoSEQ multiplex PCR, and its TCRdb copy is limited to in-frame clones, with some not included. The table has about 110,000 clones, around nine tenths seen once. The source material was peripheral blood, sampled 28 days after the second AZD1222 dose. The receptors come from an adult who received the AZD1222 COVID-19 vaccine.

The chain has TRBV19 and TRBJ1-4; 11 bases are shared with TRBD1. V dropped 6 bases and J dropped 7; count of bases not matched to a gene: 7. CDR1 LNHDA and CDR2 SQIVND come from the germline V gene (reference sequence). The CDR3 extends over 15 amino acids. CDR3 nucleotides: TGTGCCAGTAGCGCTTGGACAGGGGGCTCTGAAAAACTGTTTTTT. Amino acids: CASSAWTGGSEKLFF.

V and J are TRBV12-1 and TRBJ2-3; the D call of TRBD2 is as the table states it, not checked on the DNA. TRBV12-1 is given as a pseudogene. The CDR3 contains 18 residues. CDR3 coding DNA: TGTGCCAGCAGCTTTGATAGCGGGGGGGCCACGTTCCCAGATACGCAGTATTTT. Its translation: CASSFDSGGATFPDTQYF.

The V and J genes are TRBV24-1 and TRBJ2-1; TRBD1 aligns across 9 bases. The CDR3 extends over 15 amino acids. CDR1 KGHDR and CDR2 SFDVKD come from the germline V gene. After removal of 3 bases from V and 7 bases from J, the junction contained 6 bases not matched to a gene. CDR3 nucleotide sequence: TGTGCCACCAGTGATCCTCGGACAGGGGATAATGAGCAGTTCTTC. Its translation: CATSDPRTGDNEQFF.

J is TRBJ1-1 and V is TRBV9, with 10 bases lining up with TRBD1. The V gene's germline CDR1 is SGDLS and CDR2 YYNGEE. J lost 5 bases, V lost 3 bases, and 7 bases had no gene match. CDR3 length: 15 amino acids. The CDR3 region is CASSGVTGGWTEAFF. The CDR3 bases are TGTGCCAGCAGCGGAGTGACAGGGGGCTGGACTGAAGCTTTCTTT.

CDR3 nucleotide sequence: TGCGCCAGCAGCTTAGGGGCAGTCTATAATTCACCCCTCCACTTT. Translation: CASSLGAVYNSPLHF. The gene calls are TRBV5-1 and TRBJ1-6; D possibly corresponds to TRBD1 (5 bases). V was pared by 2 bases and J by 3 bases, with 9 bases between. The CDR3 loop spans 15 amino acids. Germline V lookup: CDR1 SGHRS, CDR2 YFSETQ.

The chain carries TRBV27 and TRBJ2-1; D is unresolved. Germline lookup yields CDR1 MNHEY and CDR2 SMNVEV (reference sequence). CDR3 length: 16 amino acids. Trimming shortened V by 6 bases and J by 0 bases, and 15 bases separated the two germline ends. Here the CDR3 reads CASSGGGWGSYNEQFF. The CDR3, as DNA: TGTGCCAGCAGCGGTGGTGGTTGGGGCTCCTACAATGAGCAGTTCTTC.

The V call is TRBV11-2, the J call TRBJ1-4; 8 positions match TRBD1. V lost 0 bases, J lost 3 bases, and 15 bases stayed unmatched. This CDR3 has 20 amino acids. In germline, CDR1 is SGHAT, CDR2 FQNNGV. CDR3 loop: CASSLDDPRRGPSANEKLFF. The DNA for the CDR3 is TGTGCCAGCAGCTTAGATGATCCTCGCAGGGGGCCCTCGGCTAATGAAAAACTGTTTTTT.

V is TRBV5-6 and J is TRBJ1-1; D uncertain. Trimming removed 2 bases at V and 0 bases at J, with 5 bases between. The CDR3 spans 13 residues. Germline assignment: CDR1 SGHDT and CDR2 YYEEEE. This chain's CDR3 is CASSFKVNTEAFF. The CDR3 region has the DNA TGTGCCAGCAGCTTTAAGGTGAACACTGAAGCTTTCTTT. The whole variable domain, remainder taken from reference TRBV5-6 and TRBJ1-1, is DAGVTQSPTHLIKTRGQQVTLRCSPKSGHDTVSWYQQALGQGPQFIFQYYEEEERQRGNFPDRFSGHQFPNYSSELNVNALLLGDSALYLCASSFKVNTEAFFGQGTRLTVV.

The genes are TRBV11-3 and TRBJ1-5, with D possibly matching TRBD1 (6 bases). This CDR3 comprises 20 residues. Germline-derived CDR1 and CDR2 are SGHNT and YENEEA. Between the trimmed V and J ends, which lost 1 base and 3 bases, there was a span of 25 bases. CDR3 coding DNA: TGTGCCAGCAGCTTAGTTTGCAGGGGAACACCCCCCACGGTCAATCAGCCCCAGCATTTT. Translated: CASSLVCRGTPPTVNQPQHF.

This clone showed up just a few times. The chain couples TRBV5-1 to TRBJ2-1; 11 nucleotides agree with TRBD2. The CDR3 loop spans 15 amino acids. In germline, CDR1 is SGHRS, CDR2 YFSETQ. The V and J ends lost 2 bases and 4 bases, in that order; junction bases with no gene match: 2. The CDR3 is CASSFSGGVYNEQFF. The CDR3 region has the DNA TGCGCCAGCAGCTTTAGCGGGGGGGTATACAATGAGCAGTTCTTC.

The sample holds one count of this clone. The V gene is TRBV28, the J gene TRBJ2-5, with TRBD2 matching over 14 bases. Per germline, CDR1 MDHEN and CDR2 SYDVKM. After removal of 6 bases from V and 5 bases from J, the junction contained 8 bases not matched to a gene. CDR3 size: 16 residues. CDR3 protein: CASSTGTSGGWETQYF. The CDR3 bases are TGTGCCAGCAGCACCGGGACTAGCGGGGGTTGGGAGACCCAGTACTTC.

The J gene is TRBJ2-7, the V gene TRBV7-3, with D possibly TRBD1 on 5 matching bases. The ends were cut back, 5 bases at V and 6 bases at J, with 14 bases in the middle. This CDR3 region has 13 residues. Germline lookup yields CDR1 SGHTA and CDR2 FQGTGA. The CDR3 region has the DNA TGTGCCAGCAGCCCCCAGGGATCGGGCGAGCAGTACTTC. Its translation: CASSPQGSGEQYF.

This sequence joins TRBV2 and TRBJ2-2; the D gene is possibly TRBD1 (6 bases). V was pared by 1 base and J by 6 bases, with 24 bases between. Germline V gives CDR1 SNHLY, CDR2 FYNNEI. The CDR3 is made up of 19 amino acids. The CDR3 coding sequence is TGTGCCAGCAGTGAAGAGCTGTCACAGGGCAGACCTTGGGCCGGGGAGCTGTTTTTT. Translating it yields CASSEELSQGRPWAGELFF.

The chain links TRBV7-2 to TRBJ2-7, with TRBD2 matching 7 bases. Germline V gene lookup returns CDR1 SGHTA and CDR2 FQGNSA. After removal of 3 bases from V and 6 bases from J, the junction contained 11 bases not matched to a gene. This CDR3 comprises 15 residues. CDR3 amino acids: CASSFATSNMVEQYF. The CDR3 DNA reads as TGTGCCAGCAGCTTTGCGACTAGCAATATGGTCGAGCAGTACTTC.

For the CDR3, the DNA is TGCGCCAGCAGGCCAGTGGGGGCAGGGAATTCACCCCTCCACTTT. This sequence encodes CASRPVGAGNSPLHF. This chain uses TRBV4-1 with TRBJ1-6; a possible D gene is TRBD1 (6 bases). The ends were cut back, 6 bases at V and 7 bases at J, with 16 bases in the middle. The CDR3 runs 15 residues. Germline V lookup: CDR1 MGHRA, CDR2 YSYEKL.

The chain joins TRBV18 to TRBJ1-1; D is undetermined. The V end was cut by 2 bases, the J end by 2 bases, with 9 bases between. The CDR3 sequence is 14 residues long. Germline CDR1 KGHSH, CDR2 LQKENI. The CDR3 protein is CASSPFMGNTEAFF. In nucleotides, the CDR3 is TGTGCCAGCTCACCATTTATGGGAAACACTGAAGCTTTCTTT.

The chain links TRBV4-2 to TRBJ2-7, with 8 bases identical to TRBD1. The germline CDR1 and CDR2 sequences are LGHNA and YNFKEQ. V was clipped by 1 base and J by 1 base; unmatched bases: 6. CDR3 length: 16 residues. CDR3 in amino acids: CASSQGAGGASYEQYF. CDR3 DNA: TGTGCCAGCAGCCAAGGTGCAGGGGGCGCTTCCTACGAGCAGTACTTC.

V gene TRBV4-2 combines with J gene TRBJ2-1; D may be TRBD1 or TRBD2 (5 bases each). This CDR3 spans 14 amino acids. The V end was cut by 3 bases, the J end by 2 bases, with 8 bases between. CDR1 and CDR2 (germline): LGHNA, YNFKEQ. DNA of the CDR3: TGTGCCAGCAGCCAGAGGGGCCCCTACAATGAGCAGTTCTTC. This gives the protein CASSQRGPYNEQFF.

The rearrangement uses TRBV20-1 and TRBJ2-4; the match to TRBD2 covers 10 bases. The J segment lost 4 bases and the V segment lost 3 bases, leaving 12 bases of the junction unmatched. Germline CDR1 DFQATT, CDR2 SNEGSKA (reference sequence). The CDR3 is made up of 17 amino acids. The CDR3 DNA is TGCAGTGCTAGTCGAGCTAGCGGGGGTTTTTTGAAAAACATTCAGTACTTC. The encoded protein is CSASRASGGFLKNIQYF.

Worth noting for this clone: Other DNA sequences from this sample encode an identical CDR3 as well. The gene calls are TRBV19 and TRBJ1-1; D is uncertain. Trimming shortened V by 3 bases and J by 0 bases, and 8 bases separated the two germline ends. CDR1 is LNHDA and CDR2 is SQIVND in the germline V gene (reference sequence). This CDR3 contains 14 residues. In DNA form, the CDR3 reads TGTGCCAGTAGTATGTACAGCGTGAACACTGAAGCTTTCTTT. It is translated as CASSMYSVNTEAFF.

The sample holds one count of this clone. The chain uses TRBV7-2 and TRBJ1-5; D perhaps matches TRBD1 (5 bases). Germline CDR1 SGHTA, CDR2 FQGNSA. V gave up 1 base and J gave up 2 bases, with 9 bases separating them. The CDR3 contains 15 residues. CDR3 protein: CASSLGPGGNQPQHF. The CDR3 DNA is TGTGCCAGCAGCTTAGGCCCGGGGGGCAATCAGCCCCAGCATTTT.

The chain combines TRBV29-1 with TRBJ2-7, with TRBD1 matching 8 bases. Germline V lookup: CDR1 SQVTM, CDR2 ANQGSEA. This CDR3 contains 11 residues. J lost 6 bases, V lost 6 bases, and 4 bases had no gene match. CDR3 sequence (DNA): TGCAGCGTCCACGACAGGGGCGAGCAGTACTTC. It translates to CSVHDRGEQYF.